The 10 T cell receptor beta chains listed next were all sequenced from one sample in a study of blood T cell repertoires in COVID-19. Repertoires were generated with immunoSEQ multiplex PCR, while TCRdb's copy carries only in-frame clones and drops some. This sample carries about 110,000 clones, roughly 85% of them seen once, and the ten largest clones take around 5.5%. The sequenced material came from peripheral blood. The receptors were gathered from an older woman with COVID-19, enrolled during active disease.

The CDR3 is CASSSGATNEKLFF. CDR3 coding DNA: TGTGCCAGTAGCTCAGGGGCAACTAATGAAAAACTGTTTTTT. The gene calls are TRBV19 and TRBJ1-4; possibly TRBD1 for D (6 bases). The V gene lost 6 bases and the J gene lost 0 bases, with 8 bases spanning the gap. The CDR3 is made up of 14 amino acids. Germline CDR1 reads LNHDA; CDR2 reads SQIVND (reference sequence). Drawing the rest from reference TRBV19 and TRBJ1-4, the complete variable domain is DGGITQSPKYLFRKEGQNVTLSCEQNLNHDAMYWYRQDPGQGLRLIYYSQIVNDFQKGDIAEGYSVSREKKESFPLTVTSAQKNPTAFYLCASSSGATNEKLFFGSGTQLSVL.

The V and J genes are TRBV5-4 and TRBJ1-2, with TRBD1 matching over 8 bases. The CDR3 spans 16 residues. Per the germline V gene, CDR1 is SGHNT and CDR2 is YYREEE (reference sequence). J gave up 0 bases and V 5 bases, and 9 bases lay outside the gene matches. As DNA, the CDR3 is TGTGCCAGCAGAGGACAGGGTAGGGCTCCTAACTATGGCTACACCTTC. This codes for CASRGQGRAPNYGYTF.

The chain is built from TRBV4-3 and TRBJ1-6; weak D call: TRBD1 (6 bases). V gave up 6 bases and J gave up 2 bases, with 17 bases separating them. The CDR3 sequence is 17 residues long. Germline V lookup: CDR1 LGHNA, CDR2 YSLEER. CDR3 in DNA: TGCGCCAGCAGTCCAAGCTTCAGGGGTCCCTATAATTCACCCCTCCACTTT. Protein: CASSPSFRGPYNSPLHF.

The chain employs TRBV9 and TRBJ2-1; D unclear. The germline V gene has CDR1 SGDLS and CDR2 YYNGEE. Trimming pared 0 bases from V and 7 bases from J, leaving 11 bases between. This CDR3 is 14 amino acids long. This chain's CDR3 is CASSVGGSMNEQFF. The CDR3 DNA follows: TGTGCCAGCAGCGTAGGCGGCTCGATGAATGAGCAGTTCTTC.

The chain uses TRBV5-1 and TRBJ2-2; 10 bases align to TRBD1. The CDR3 contains 14 residues. Germline lookup yields CDR1 SGHRS and CDR2 YFSETQ. With 8 bases clipped from V and 7 bases from J, the junction kept 8 bases outside the gene matches. For the CDR3, the DNA is TGCGCCAGTTACGACAGGGGGCGCGTCGGGGAGCTGTTTTTT. Translation: CASYDRGRVGELFF.

This chain links TRBV7-9 with TRBJ2-7, with D perhaps matching TRBD1 (5 bases). V was shortened by 5 bases and J by 4 bases, with 9 bases between the two germline ends. The CDR3 has 12 residues. CDR1 SEHNR and CDR2 FQNEAQ come from the germline V gene (reference sequence). The CDR3 loop reads CASSLRVYEQYF. The CDR3 bases are TGTGCCAGCAGCCTCAGGGTGTACGAGCAGTACTTC. The full variable domain, completed using reference TRBV7-9 and TRBJ2-7, is DTGVSQNPRHKITKRGQNVTFRCDPISEHNRLYWYRQTLGQGPEFLTYFQNEAQLEKSRLLSDRFSAERPKGSFSTLEIQRTEQGDSAMYLCASSLRVYEQYFGPGTRLTVT.

The gene calls are TRBV20-1 and TRBJ2-7; D possibly corresponds to TRBD1 (6 bases). This CDR3 has 12 amino acids. Trimming left V 3 bases short and J 5 bases short, with 11 bases between. Germline assignment: CDR1 DFQATT and CDR2 SNEGSKA (reference sequence). The CDR3 sequence: CSASNRADEQYF. The CDR3 DNA sequence: TGCAGTGCTAGTAACAGGGCTGACGAGCAGTACTTC.

The V gene is TRBV4-1, the J gene TRBJ2-3, with D possibly matching TRBD1 (6 bases). The CDR3 loop spans 16 amino acids. Per germline, CDR1 MGHRA and CDR2 YSYEKL. Deletions cut 3 bases from V and 2 bases from J, with 15 bases between. This CDR3 reads CASSQNRDTNTDTQYF. The CDR3 DNA reads as TGCGCCAGCAGCCAGAACCGGGACACCAACACAGATACGCAGTATTTT.

The chain is built from TRBV9 and TRBJ2-5, with D maybe TRBD2 (6 bases). The V gene's germline CDR1 is SGDLS and CDR2 YYNGEE. This CDR3 has 15 amino acids. The V end was cut by 4 bases, the J end by 4 bases, with 17 bases between. CDR3: CASSNSRGSRETQYF. The CDR3 nucleotides read TGTGCCAGCAGCAATAGCCGGGGGTCGAGAGAGACCCAGTACTTC.

The CDR3 DNA reads TGTGCCAGCAGAAGACAGGGGGTGATGAACACTGAAGCTTTCTTT. Its protein product is CASRRQGVMNTEAFF. The chain employs TRBV27 and TRBJ1-1, with 9 bases aligning to TRBD1. The germline V gene encodes CDR1 MNHEY and CDR2 SMNVEV (reference sequence). The CDR3 has 15 amino acids. V trimming: 6 bases; J trimming: 0 bases; junction bases outside the gene matches: 5.